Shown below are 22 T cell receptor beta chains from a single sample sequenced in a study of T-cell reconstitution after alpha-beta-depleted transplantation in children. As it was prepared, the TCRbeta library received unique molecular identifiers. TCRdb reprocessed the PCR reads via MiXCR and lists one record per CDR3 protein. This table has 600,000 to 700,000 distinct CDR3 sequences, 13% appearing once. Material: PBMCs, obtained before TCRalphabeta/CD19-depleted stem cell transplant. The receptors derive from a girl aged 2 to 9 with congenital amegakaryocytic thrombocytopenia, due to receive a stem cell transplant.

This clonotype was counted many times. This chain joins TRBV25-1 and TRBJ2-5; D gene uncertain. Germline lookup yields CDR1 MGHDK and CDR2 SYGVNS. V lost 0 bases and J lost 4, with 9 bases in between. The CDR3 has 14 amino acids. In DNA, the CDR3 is TGTGCCAGCAGTGAATATGTAGGGCGAGAGACCCAGTACTTC. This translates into CASSEYVGRETQYF.

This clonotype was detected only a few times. Written as DNA, the CDR3 is TGCAGCGTCGACACCCCGCGCACCAGGGGGCGAGAGACCCAGTACTTC. Amino acids: CSVDTPRTRGRETQYF. This chain joins TRBV29-1 and TRBJ2-5; 8 nucleotides align to TRBD1. This CDR3 is 16 amino acids long. Losses at the gene ends were 6 bases for V and 4 bases for J; bases not matched to a gene: 16. Germline CDR1 is SQVTM and CDR2 is ANQGSEA. Combining the CDR3 with reference TRBV29-1 and TRBJ2-5 gives the whole variable domain SAVISQKPSRDICQRGTSLTIQCQVDSQVTMMFWYRQQPGQSLTLIATANQGSEATYESGFVIDKFPISRPNLTFSTLTVSNMSPEDSSIYLCSVDTPRTRGRETQYFGPGTRLLVL.

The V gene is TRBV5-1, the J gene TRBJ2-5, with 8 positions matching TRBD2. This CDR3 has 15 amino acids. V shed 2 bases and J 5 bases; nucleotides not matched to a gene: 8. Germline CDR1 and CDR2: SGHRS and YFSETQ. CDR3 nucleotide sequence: TGCGCCAGCAGCTTCTCCGGGACTAGAGAGGAGACCCAGTACTTC. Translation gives CASSFSGTREETQYF.

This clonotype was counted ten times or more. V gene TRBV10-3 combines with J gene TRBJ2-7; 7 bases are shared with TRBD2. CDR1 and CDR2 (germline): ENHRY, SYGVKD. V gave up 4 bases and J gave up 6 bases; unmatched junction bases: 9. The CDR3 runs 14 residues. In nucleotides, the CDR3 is TGTGCCATCAGTGGACCCCGACTAGCTTTCGAGCAGTACTTC. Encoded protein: CAISGPRLAFEQYF.

The DNA of the CDR3 is TGCAGTGCTAGGGAAATGGGCCTGAAATATAATTCACCCCTCCACTTT. Translation gives CSAREMGLKYNSPLHF. The genes are TRBV20-1 and TRBJ1-6; D remains unclear. Between the trimmed V and J ends, which lost 3 bases and 4 bases, there was a span of 16 bases. The CDR3 is 16 residues long. The V gene's germline CDR1 is DFQATT and CDR2 SNEGSKA (reference sequence).

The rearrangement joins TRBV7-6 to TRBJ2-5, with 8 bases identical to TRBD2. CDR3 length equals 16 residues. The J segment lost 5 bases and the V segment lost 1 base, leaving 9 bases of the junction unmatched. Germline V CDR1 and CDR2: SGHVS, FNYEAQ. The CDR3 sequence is CASSLDSTSGGETQYF. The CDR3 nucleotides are TGTGCCAGCAGCTTAGATTCTACTAGCGGCGGGGAGACCCAGTACTTC.

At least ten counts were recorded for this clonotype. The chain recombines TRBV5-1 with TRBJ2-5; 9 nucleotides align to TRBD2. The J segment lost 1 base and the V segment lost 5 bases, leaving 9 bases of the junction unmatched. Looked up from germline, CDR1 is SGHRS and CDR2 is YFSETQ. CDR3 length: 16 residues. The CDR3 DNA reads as TGCGCCAGCAGTGTAGACGTAGCGGGGGTCCAAGAGACCCAGTACTTC. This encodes CASSVDVAGVQETQYF.

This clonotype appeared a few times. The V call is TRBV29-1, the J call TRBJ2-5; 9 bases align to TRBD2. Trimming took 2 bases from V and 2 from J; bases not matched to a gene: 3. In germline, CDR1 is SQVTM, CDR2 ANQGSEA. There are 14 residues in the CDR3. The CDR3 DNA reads TGCAGCGTTGAACTAGCGGGGATACAAGAGACCCAGTACTTC. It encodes CSVELAGIQETQYF.

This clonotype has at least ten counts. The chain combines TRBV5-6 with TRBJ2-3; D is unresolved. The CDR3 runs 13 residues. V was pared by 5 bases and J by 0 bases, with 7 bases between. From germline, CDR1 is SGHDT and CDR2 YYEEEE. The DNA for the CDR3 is TGTGCCAGCAGAATCTTTAGCACAGATACGCAGTATTTT. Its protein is CASRIFSTDTQYF.

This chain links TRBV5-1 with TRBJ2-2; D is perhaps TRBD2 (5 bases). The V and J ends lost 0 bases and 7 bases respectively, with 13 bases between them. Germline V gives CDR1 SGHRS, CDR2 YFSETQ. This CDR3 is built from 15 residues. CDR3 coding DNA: TGCGCCAGCAGCTTGGAGGCTAGCAGGTACGGGGAGCTGTTTTTT. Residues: CASSLEASRYGELFF.

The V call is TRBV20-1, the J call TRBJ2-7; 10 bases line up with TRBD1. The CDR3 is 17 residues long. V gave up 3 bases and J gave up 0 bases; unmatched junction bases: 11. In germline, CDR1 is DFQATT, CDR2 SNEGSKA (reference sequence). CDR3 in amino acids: CSASSGQGPFSSYEQYF. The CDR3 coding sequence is TGCAGTGCTAGTTCGGGACAGGGGCCCTTCAGCTCCTACGAGCAGTACTTC.

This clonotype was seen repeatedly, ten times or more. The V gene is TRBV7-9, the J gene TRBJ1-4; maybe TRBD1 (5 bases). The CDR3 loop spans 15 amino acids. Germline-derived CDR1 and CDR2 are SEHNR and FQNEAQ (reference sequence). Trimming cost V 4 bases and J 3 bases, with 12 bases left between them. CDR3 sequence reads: CASSSGEQANEKLFF. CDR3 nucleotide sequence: TGTGCCAGCAGCTCCGGCGAACAGGCTAATGAAAAACTGTTTTTT.

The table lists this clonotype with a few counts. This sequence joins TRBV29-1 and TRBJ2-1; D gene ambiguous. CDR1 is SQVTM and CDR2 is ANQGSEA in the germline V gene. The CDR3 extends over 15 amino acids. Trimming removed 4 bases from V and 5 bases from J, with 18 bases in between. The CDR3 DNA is TGCAGCGTTGCTTTGTATGTCCGTTTCGACAATGAGCAGTTCTTC. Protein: CSVALYVRFDNEQFF.

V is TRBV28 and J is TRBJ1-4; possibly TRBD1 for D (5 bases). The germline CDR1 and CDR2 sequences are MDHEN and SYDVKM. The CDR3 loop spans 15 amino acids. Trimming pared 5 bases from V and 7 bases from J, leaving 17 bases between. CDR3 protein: CASSGGEFSGEKLFF. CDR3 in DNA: TGTGCCAGCAGTGGAGGGGAGTTCAGTGGTGAAAAACTGTTTTTT.

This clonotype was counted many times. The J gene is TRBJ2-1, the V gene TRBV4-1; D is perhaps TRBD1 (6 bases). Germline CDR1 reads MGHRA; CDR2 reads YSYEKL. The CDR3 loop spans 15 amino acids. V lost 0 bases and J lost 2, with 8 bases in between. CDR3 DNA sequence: TGCGCCAGCAGCCAAGAAGGGGGTGCCTACAATGAGCAGTTCTTC. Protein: CASSQEGGAYNEQFF.

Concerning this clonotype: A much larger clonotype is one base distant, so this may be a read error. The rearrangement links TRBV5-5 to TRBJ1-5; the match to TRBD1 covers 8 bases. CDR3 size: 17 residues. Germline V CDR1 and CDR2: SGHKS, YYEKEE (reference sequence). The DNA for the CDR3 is TGTGCCAGCAGCTTCCGTCTGGGACAGGCCGGCAATCAGCCCCAGCCTTTT. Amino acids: CASSFRLGQAGNQPQPF.

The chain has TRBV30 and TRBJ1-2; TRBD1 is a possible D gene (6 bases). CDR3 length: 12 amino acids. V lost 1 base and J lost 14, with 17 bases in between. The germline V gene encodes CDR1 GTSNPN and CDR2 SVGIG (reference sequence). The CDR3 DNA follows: TGTGCCTGGAGTGGTGGCAGGGGATTTACGACCTTC. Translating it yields CAWSGGRGFTTF.

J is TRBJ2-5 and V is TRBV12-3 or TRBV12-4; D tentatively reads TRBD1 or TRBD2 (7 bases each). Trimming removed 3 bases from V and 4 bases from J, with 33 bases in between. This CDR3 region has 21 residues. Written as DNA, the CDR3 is TGTGCCAGCAGTTTCAGTGACAGGGAGCCATTTTGGGAGTGGGGGGGAGAGACCCAGTACTTC. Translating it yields CASSFSDREPFWEWGGETQYF.

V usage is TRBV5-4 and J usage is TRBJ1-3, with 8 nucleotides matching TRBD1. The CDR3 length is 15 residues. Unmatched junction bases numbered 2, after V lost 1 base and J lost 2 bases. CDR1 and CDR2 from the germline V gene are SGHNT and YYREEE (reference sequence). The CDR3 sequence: CASSLTGGAGNTIYF. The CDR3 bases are TGTGCCAGCAGCTTGACAGGGGGTGCTGGAAACACCATATATTTT. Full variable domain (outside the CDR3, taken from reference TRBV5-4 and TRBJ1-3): ETGVTQSPTHLIKTRGQQVTLRCSSQSGHNTVSWYQQALGQGPQFIFQYYREEENGRGNFPPRFSGLQFPNYSSELNVNALELDDSALYLCASSLTGGAGNTIYFGEGSWLTVV.

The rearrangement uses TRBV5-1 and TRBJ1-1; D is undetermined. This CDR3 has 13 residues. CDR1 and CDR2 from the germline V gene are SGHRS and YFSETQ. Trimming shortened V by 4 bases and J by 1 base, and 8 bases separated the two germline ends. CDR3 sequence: CASSPIENTEAFF. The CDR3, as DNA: TGCGCCAGCAGCCCGATTGAGAACACTGAAGCTTTCTTT.

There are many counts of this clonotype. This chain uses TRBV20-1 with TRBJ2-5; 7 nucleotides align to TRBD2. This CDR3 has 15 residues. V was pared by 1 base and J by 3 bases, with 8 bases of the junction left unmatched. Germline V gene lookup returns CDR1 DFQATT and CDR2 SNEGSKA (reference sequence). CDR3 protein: CSARATSLAEETQYF. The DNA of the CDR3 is TGCAGTGCTAGAGCCACTTCTCTAGCGGAAGAGACCCAGTACTTC.

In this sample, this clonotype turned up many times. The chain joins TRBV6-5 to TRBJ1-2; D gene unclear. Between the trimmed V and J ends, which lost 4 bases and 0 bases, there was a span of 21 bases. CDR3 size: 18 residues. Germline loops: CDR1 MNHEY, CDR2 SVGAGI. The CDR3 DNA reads TGTGCCAGCAGTTCTTCCCTGGACCTTTGGAGAGCTAACTATGGCTACACCTTC. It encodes CASSSSLDLWRANYGYTF.